Listed below are T cell receptor beta chains from one sample, sequenced in a study of Tregs in tolerant kidney transplant recipients. TCRdb's copy holds only in-frame clones and misses some; the assay was immunoSEQ multiplex PCR. Of about 61,000 clones in the sample, 80% to 90% were seen once. Sample: Tregs from blood, taken before the transplant. These receptor sequences come from a human donor who received a combined kidney and bone marrow transplant. Both conserved end residues are part of each CDR3. The D gene is left open where the match is weak. Clone size appears in some rows only: once, few, many, or a class for an expanded clone.

D gene	clone size	V gene	J gene	CDR3 protein	CDR3 DNA
NA	NA	TRBV28	TRBJ2-7	CASNPTNTYEQYF	TGTGCCAGCAATCCCACTAATACCTACGAGCAGTACTTC
NA	NA	TRBV5-1	TRBJ1-3	CASSLELLGAGAGNTIYF	TGCGCCAGCAGCTTGGAGTTGTTGGGGGCAGGGGCTGGAAACACCATATATTTT
NA	NA	TRBV29-1	TRBJ1-4	CSVGGRGEKLFF	TGCAGCGTCGGGGGGCGGGGTGAAAAACTGTTTTTT
TRBD1	NA	TRBV2	TRBJ1-1	CASSSGQGWNTEAFF	TGTGCCAGCAGTTCGGGACAGGGGTGGAACACTGAAGCTTTCTTT
TRBD1	NA	TRBV6-1	TRBJ2-3	CASSASGTGFPSTDTQYF	TGTGCCAGCAGTGCCTCCGGGACAGGGTTTCCTAGCACAGATACGCAGTATTTT
NA	NA	TRBV10-3	TRBJ1-4	CAISESRGQVPTNEKLFF	TGTGCCATCAGTGAGTCGCGGGGGCAGGTCCCCACTAATGAAAAACTGTTTTTT
TRBD2	NA	TRBV5-6	TRBJ2-1	CASSPGGNEQFF	TGTGCCAGCAGCCCGGGGGGGAATGAGCAGTTCTTC
NA	NA	TRBV7-2	TRBJ2-3	CASSLAIFGSSSTDTQYF	TGTGCCAGCAGTTTAGCGATTTTCGGGAGCTCGAGCACAGATACGCAGTATTTT
NA	NA	TRBV28	TRBJ2-7	CASSFTVRQGNYEQYF	TGTGCCAGCAGTTTTACTGTCCGGCAGGGAAACTACGAGCAGTACTTC
NA	once	TRBV18	TRBJ2-7	CASSPLKGIYEQYF	TGTGCCAGCTCACCACTCAAAGGAATCTACGAGCAGTACTTC
NA	NA	TRBV5-1	TRBJ2-1	CASSLRTPHHSYNEQFF	TGCGCCAGCAGCTTACGGACGCCTCACCACTCCTACAATGAGCAGTTCTTC
TRBD1	once	TRBV6-5	TRBJ1-2	CASSGGWDRNYGYTF	TGTGCCAGCAGTGGAGGCTGGGACAGAAACTATGGCTACACCTTC
NA	NA	TRBV7-9	TRBJ2-3	CASSYDGLSSTDTQYF	TGTGCCAGCAGCTACGACGGACTCTCTAGCACAGATACGCAGTATTTT
NA	NA	TRBV28	TRBJ2-7	CASSFRQGRDEQYF	TGTGCCAGCAGTTTTAGGCAGGGGAGGGACGAGCAGTACTTC
NA	NA	TRBV13	TRBJ2-7	CASSARFGLRGNYEQYF	TGTGCCAGCAGCGCCCGTTTTGGGCTCCGAGGCAACTACGAGCAGTACTTC
NA	NA	TRBV28	TRBJ2-7	CASQQEGYEQYF	TGTGCCAGCCAACAGGAGGGCTACGAGCAGTACTTC